This T cell receptor (beta chain) originates from a study of cytomegalovirus exposure and HLA in healthy donors. Both 60 Vbeta primers and 13 Jbeta primers went into the PCR. Per the study methods: Later, an analysis found 75 million to 90 million unique TCR beta chains, and some 10 million of these were shared. Method: immunoSEQ multiplex PCR; TCRdb's copy keeps in-frame clones and lacks some. From that table come the V and J calls and clone size; the DNA was used to work out D and trimming. This table holds roughly 80,000 clones. The CDR3 spans 14 residues. Trimming took off 3 bases at V and 4 bases at J, with 12 bases between the two ends. Per germline, CDR1 MNHEY and CDR2 SVGAGI.

The sequence derives from a man in his fifties in good health and CMV-seropositive. This chain links TRBV6-5 with TRBJ2-5; a weak D match, TRBD2 (6 bases). The material sequenced was PBMCs. The CDR3 protein is CASSYYRAGETQYF. CDR3 DNA sequence: TGTGCCAGCAGTTATTACCGAGCGGGAGAGACCCAGTACTTC.